The subject of this entry is one T cell receptor (beta chain). Its antigen is currently unknown. Produced via immunoSEQ multiplex PCR; TCRdb's table is partial and in-frame only. The table includes 25,000 to 30,000 clones, 65% to 75% detected once. This sample is part of a study of early stage breast cancer tumors. Looked up from germline, CDR1 is SGHTA and CDR2 is FQGNSA. V was clipped by 5 bases and J by 4 bases, with 12 bases between them. CDR3 size: 14 residues. Study-wide results and caveats: In most of the 16 patients, blood comparison separated tumor from normal breast.

This sequence was found in a person between 50 and 60 years old with breast cancer. The V gene is TRBV7-2, the J gene TRBJ1-3; no definite D call. Sequencing used blood. The CDR3 sequence is CASSHMGLGNTIYF. CDR3 nucleotides: TGTGCCAGCAGCCATATGGGGTTAGGAAACACCATATATTTT.